The following is a T cell receptor beta chain sequence with its context. The data belong to a study of blood T cell repertoires in COVID-19. The CDR3 consists of 17 residues. CDR1 and CDR2 (germline): LGHDT, YNNKEL (reference sequence). The V segment lost 3 bases and the J segment 2 bases; nucleotides outside the gene matches: 10. Sequencing used immunoSEQ multiplex PCR; TCRdb keeps in-frame clones, though not all of them. The data hold 280,000 or so clones, with approximately 83% observed a single time. Sequencing input: PBMCs or T cells enriched from blood (not recorded which). This receptor was taken from a man aged 30 to 39 who had recovered from COVID-19. J is TRBJ2-1 and V is TRBV3-1 (or the pseudogene TRBV3-2); 7 bases match TRBD2. Written as DNA, the CDR3 is TGTGCCAGCAGCCATAAGGTGGGGGGGGGTCCCTACAATGAGCAGTTCTTC. Protein: CASSHKVGGGPYNEQFF.